Below are 27 T cell receptor beta chains sequenced from a single sample in a study of cytomegalovirus exposure and HLA in healthy donors. PCR primers comprised 60 Vbeta and 13 Jbeta primers. Assay: immunoSEQ multiplex PCR; the TCRdb copy retains only in-frame clones and omits some. The table has over 110,000 clones, 82% seen once. The specimen was PBMCs. All receptors derive from a male donor in good health and CMV-seronegative.

The chain links TRBV5-4 to TRBJ2-7; D is perhaps TRBD1 (6 bases). CDR1 and CDR2 from the germline V gene are SGHNT and YYREEE (reference sequence). The CDR3 consists of 12 residues. V shed 4 bases and J shed 6 bases, with 11 bases lying between them. CDR3 amino acids: CASSTTGSEQYF. The CDR3 DNA reads as TGTGCCAGCAGCACAACAGGGTCCGAGCAGTACTTC.

The rearrangement uses TRBV14 and TRBJ2-2; TRBD1 is a possible D gene (6 bases). V lost 1 base and J 3 bases, leaving 18 bases between the germline ends. The CDR3 extends over 18 amino acids. Germline-derived CDR1 and CDR2 are SGHDN and FVKESK. CDR3: CASSQGRWTASDTGELFF. For the CDR3, the DNA is TGTGCCAGCAGCCAAGGGAGATGGACAGCATCTGACACCGGGGAGCTGTTTTTT.

The chain combines TRBV4-3 with TRBJ2-5, with TRBD2 matching 7 bases. The junction had 6 bases not matched to a gene; V was cut back by 4 bases and J by 1 base. The CDR3 is made up of 15 amino acids. Germline CDR1 is LGHNA and CDR2 is YSLEER. For the CDR3, the DNA is TGCGCCAGCAGCCCCTTACTAGCGACCCAAGAGACCCAGTACTTC. Its protein product is CASSPLLATQETQYF.

Here the CDR3 DNA reads TGTGCCAGCAGCTTGGGGGAAGGACTAGCGGGAGCAGGGGGGCAGTTCTTC. Translating gives CASSLGEGLAGAGGQFF. The rearrangement links TRBV5-4 to TRBJ2-1, with 13 bases aligning to TRBD2. V gave up 0 bases and J gave up 12 bases; unmatched junction bases: 12. Germline V gene data show CDR1 as SGHNT and CDR2 as YYREEE (reference sequence). There are 17 residues in the CDR3.

This clone was detected once. The chain couples TRBV11-2 to TRBJ2-7; 8 bases line up with TRBD2. CDR1 SGHAT and CDR2 FQNNGV come from the germline V gene. With V trimmed by 6 bases and J by 5 bases, 15 bases remained unmatched. This CDR3 region has 16 residues. The CDR3 DNA is TGTGCCAGCAGTACGGGAACGGGAGGGCCGGAAGACGAGCAGTACTTC. Its protein is CASSTGTGGPEDEQYF.

The sample holds a few counts of this clone. The chain is built from TRBV19 and TRBJ2-1; possibly TRBD2 for D (7 bases). CDR3 size: 14 residues. The germline V gene encodes CDR1 LNHDA and CDR2 SQIVND (reference sequence). The V gene lost 4 bases and the J gene lost 7 bases, with 14 bases spanning the gap. In DNA, the CDR3 is TGTGCCAGTAGTACCGGGGGGCGAGAGAATGAGCAGTTCTTC. It is translated as CASSTGGRENEQFF.

This chain joins TRBV19 and TRBJ2-5, with a possible D match to TRBD2 (5 bases). Germline lookup yields CDR1 LNHDA and CDR2 SQIVND (reference sequence). The CDR3 has 15 amino acids. V dropped 5 bases and J dropped 0 bases, with 13 bases sitting between them. The CDR3 region is CASSGEIGYQETQYF. The CDR3 DNA reads as TGTGCCAGTAGTGGGGAGATTGGGTACCAAGAGACCCAGTACTTC.

This clone has only one observation. The J gene is TRBJ2-5, the V gene TRBV28; 8 bases align to TRBD2. J lost 5 bases, V lost 5 bases, and 7 bases had no gene match. Germline V gene data show CDR1 as MDHEN and CDR2 as SYDVKM. The CDR3 runs 14 residues. The CDR3 nucleotides read TGTGCCAGCAGTGCCGGGGGGGGATTGGAGACCCAGTACTTC. It encodes CASSAGGGLETQYF. Drawing the rest from reference TRBV28 and TRBJ2-5, the complete variable domain is DVKVTQSSRYLVKRTGEKVFLECVQDMDHENMFWYRQDPGLGLRLIYFSYDVKMKEKGDIPEGYSVSREKKERFSLILESASTNQTSMYLCASSAGGGLETQYFGPGTRLLVL.

The V gene is TRBV4-3, the J gene TRBJ2-7, with D possibly matching TRBD1 (6 bases). The V gene lost 1 base and the J gene lost 4 bases, with 11 bases spanning the gap. The CDR3 is 14 residues long. CDR1 is LGHNA, CDR2 YSLEER, per germline. The CDR3 here is CASSQAGQRYEQYF. The CDR3 DNA is TGCGCCAGCAGCCAAGCCGGACAGCGTTACGAGCAGTACTTC.

The DNA of the CDR3 is TGCGCCAGCAGCCAAGATTGGCTAGCGGAAAACACCGGGGAGCTGTTTTTT. It translates to CASSQDWLAENTGELFF. V is TRBV4-3 and J is TRBJ2-2, with 7 bases that match TRBD2. The V and J ends lost 0 bases and 2 bases, in that order; junction bases with no gene match: 6. The CDR3 is 17 residues long. CDR1 and CDR2 from the germline V gene are LGHNA and YSLEER.

The J gene is TRBJ1-1, the V gene TRBV4-1; D remains ambiguous. V was cut by 0 bases and J by 5 bases, with 16 bases left in between. Germline V lookup: CDR1 MGHRA, CDR2 YSYEKL. This CDR3 is 16 amino acids long. The CDR3 nucleotides read TGCGCCAGCAGCCAAGAGAGTCTAGTAGGTAATACTGAAGCTTTCTTT. This codes for CASSQESLVGNTEAFF.

The chain joins TRBV10-1 to TRBJ2-1; D not resolved. V shed 4 bases and J shed 0 bases, with 13 bases lying between them. The CDR3 totals 16 residues. The V gene's germline CDR1 is WNHNN and CDR2 SYGVQD (reference sequence). The CDR3 here is CASSGGSTSSYNEQFF. DNA of the CDR3: TGCGCCAGCAGTGGAGGTTCCACGAGCTCCTACAATGAGCAGTTCTTC.

The chain links TRBV7-8 to TRBJ2-7, with a possible D match to TRBD1 (6 bases). This CDR3 spans 16 amino acids. Trimming took off 5 bases at V and 7 bases at J, with 24 bases between the two ends. The V gene's germline CDR1 is SGHVS and CDR2 FQNEAQ. CDR3 sequence: CASSVRRDTPLREQYF. The CDR3 nucleotides read TGTGCCAGCAGCGTCCGTAGGGACACTCCATTGAGGGAGCAGTACTTC. Full variable domain (rest looked up from reference TRBV7-8 and TRBJ2-7): GAGVSQSPRYKVAKRGQDVALRCDPISGHVSLFWYQQALGQGPEFLTYFQNEAQLDKSGLPSDRFFAERPEGSVSTLKIQRTQQEDSAVYLCASSVRRDTPLREQYFGPGTRLTVT.

The rearrangement uses TRBV14 and TRBJ1-4; 10 bases map to TRBD1. Trimming cost V 4 bases and J 7 bases; bases outside gene matches: 3. CDR1 and CDR2 from the germline V gene are SGHDN and FVKESK. The CDR3 extends over 14 amino acids. The CDR3 sequence: CASSPRTGGEKLFF. In nucleotides, the CDR3 is TGTGCCAGCAGCCCGAGGACAGGGGGTGAAAAACTGTTTTTT.

As DNA, the CDR3 is TGCGCCAGCAGCCAAGGAGGGGGACAGTTGAACACTGAAGCTTTCTTT. Encoded protein: CASSQGGGQLNTEAFF. The rearrangement joins TRBV4-1 to TRBJ1-1; TRBD1 matches 7 bases. CDR1 is MGHRA and CDR2 is YSYEKL in the germline V gene. V was pared by 1 base and J by 0 bases, with 5 bases of the junction left unmatched. The CDR3 contains 16 residues.

CDR3 bases: TGTGCCAGCAGCCAAGCGGAGGGGTCCCACGAGCAGTACTTC. Translating it yields CASSQAEGSHEQYF. V is TRBV4-2 and J is TRBJ2-7; possibly TRBD2 for D (6 bases). CDR1 and CDR2 (germline): LGHNA, YNFKEQ. V gave up 1 base and J gave up 5 bases, with 12 bases separating them. This CDR3 contains 14 residues.

The chain recombines TRBV28 with TRBJ2-3, with TRBD1 as a possible D gene (5 bases). This CDR3 has 13 residues. Trimming left V 5 bases short and J 11 bases short, with 17 bases between. Germline lookup yields CDR1 MDHEN and CDR2 SYDVKM. In DNA form, the CDR3 reads TGTGCCAGCAGTCCGCGACAGCTTTATCTGCAGTATTTT. It encodes CASSPRQLYLQYF.

V usage is TRBV5-6 and J usage is TRBJ1-3; D uncertain. CDR1 SGHDT and CDR2 YYEEEE come from the germline V gene. V dropped 4 bases and J dropped 0 bases, with 8 bases sitting between them. The length of the CDR3 is 14 residues. The CDR3 nucleotides read TGTGCCAGCAGCCTCGAGGTCTCTGGAAACACCATATATTTT. Its protein is CASSLEVSGNTIYF.

The V call is TRBV27, the J call TRBJ1-3; D is possibly TRBD1 (5 bases). V lost 2 bases and J 3 bases, leaving 8 bases between the germline ends. The germline V gene encodes CDR1 MNHEY and CDR2 SMNVEV (reference sequence). The CDR3 loop spans 14 amino acids. CDR3 region: CASSLTRVGNTIYF. The CDR3 bases are TGTGCCAGCAGTTTAACCAGGGTTGGAAACACCATATATTTT.

This clone was detected only a few times. This chain uses TRBV9 with TRBJ2-1; TRBD2 matches at 9 bases. The V gene end was trimmed by 0 bases and the J gene end by 4 bases; junction bases not matched to a gene: 8. The CDR3 extends over 17 amino acids. Germline assignment: CDR1 SGDLS and CDR2 YYNGEE. The CDR3 coding sequence is TGTGCCAGCAGCGTAGCGGGTAGCGGGGGATTATACAATGAGCAGTTCTTC. This sequence encodes CASSVAGSGGLYNEQFF.

The genes are TRBV5-1 and TRBJ2-2; D might be TRBD1 (5 bases). Germline CDR1 reads SGHRS; CDR2 reads YFSETQ. V gave up 1 base and J gave up 1 base, with 5 bases separating them. The CDR3 loop spans 14 amino acids. The CDR3 DNA reads TGCGCCAGCAGCTTGACAGGGAACACCGGGGAGCTGTTTTTT. Residues: CASSLTGNTGELFF.

The chain carries TRBV5-1 and TRBJ2-1; tentatively, D is TRBD2 (6 bases). Germline V gives CDR1 SGHRS, CDR2 YFSETQ. V lost 5 bases to trimming and J lost 9 bases, with 21 bases between them. This CDR3 comprises 15 residues. The CDR3 here is CASRRDSTSRGEQFF. The DNA for the CDR3 is TGCGCCAGCAGACGGGACTCAACGTCTAGGGGTGAGCAGTTCTTC.

The chain carries TRBV19 and TRBJ2-3, with 10 bases aligning to TRBD1. The CDR3 runs 16 residues. Germline CDR1 LNHDA, CDR2 SQIVND (reference sequence). The V and J ends lost 0 bases and 5 bases, in that order; junction bases with no gene match: 5. The CDR3 is CASSIDDRGLVDTQYF. The CDR3 DNA sequence: TGTGCCAGTAGTATAGACGACAGGGGGCTGGTAGATACGCAGTATTTT. The full variable domain, its missing parts supplied by reference TRBV19 and TRBJ2-3, is DGGITQSPKYLFRKEGQNVTLSCEQNLNHDAMYWYRQDPGQGLRLIYYSQIVNDFQKGDIAEGYSVSREKKESFPLTVTSAQKNPTAFYLCASSIDDRGLVDTQYFGPGTRLTVL.

V gene TRBV27 combines with J gene TRBJ2-1; the D gene is possibly TRBD2 (6 bases). The CDR3 consists of 15 residues. Trimming stripped 4 bases from V and 0 bases from J, with 10 bases between. Germline values: CDR1 MNHEY, CDR2 SMNVEV (reference sequence). The CDR3 reads CASSSGGNSYNEQFF. DNA for the CDR3: TGTGCCAGCAGTTCTGGGGGGAACTCCTACAATGAGCAGTTCTTC.

This chain links TRBV27 with TRBJ2-1; 12 bases agree with TRBD2. Losses at the gene ends were 2 bases for V and 9 bases for J; bases not matched to a gene: 11. This CDR3 has 17 residues. Germline V gene data show CDR1 as MNHEY and CDR2 as SMNVEV (reference sequence). The CDR3 DNA reads as TGTGCCAGCAGTTTAGGGGGCGCACCTAGCGGGAGGGTTGAGCAGTTCTTC. Translating it yields CASSLGGAPSGRVEQFF.

The chain joins TRBV6-5 to TRBJ1-1; possible D gene TRBD1, 5 bases. CDR1 MNHEY and CDR2 SVGAGI come from the germline V gene. V gave up 2 bases and J gave up 11 bases, with 15 bases separating them. This CDR3 region has 13 residues. The CDR3 bases are TGTGCCAGCAGTTACGGGCAGGGCCCCGAGGCTTTCTTT. It codes for CASSYGQGPEAFF.

The table lists this clone with a few counts. One end of the junction does not line up with germline, which may come from a read error. Here the CDR3 reads CSSSPSSLGVGGGYTF. DNA of the CDR3: TGTTCCAGCAGCCCCTCATCACTAGGGGTAGGGGGTGGCTACACCTTC. The chain links TRBV7-9 to TRBJ1-2; tentative D call: TRBD1 (6 bases). The CDR3 loop spans 16 amino acids. Germline CDR1 SEHNR, CDR2 FQNEAQ (reference sequence).